This TCR beta chain was identified in a study of CD8 T cells in Susac syndrome. RNA amounts of about 0.5 to 1 ug underwent reverse transcription with random hexamers. The CDR3 of TCR beta was amplified by immunoSEQ multiplex PCR across 54 Vbeta and 13 Jbeta. MiXCR, applied by TCRdb to the immunoSEQ multiplex PCR reads, yields one record per CDR3 protein. The profile shows 250,000 to 300,000 distinct CDR3 sequences, about nine tenths of them singletons. TCR beta sequencing was performed on blood CD8+ and CD4+ T cells. Isolation of CD8+ and CD4+ T cells was performed negatively, whereas enrichment of TEMRA cells was done by FACS. J gave up 5 bases and V 7 bases, and 8 bases lay outside the gene matches. Germline V lookup: CDR1 SQVTM, CDR2 ANQGSEA. The CDR3 spans 13 residues.

The sequencing input was CD8+ T cells from PBMCs. The rearrangement joins TRBV29-1 to TRBJ2-7; 10 positions match TRBD2. The TCR originated in a human donor with multiple sclerosis. As DNA, the CDR3 is TGCAGCGCGAGCGGGAGGGCCGGCGACGAGCAGTACTTC. It specifies CSASGRAGDEQYF.